This section outlines one TCR beta chain sequence together with its context. As yet, its antigen is unknown. Trimming pared 8 bases from V and 6 bases from J, leaving 22 bases between. The CDR3 consists of 16 residues. Germline-derived CDR1 and CDR2 are MDHEN and SYDVKM. Nominal health characterized the donors when sampled, though unrecorded immune exposures were likely. These data come from a study of cytomegalovirus exposure and HLA in healthy donors. Study-wide results and caveats: Among CMV-associated TCR beta chains, most appeared HLA-restricted in a later analysis. Across HLA loci, a later analysis found differing TCR association rates, with DRB1 most and HLA-C fewest.

PCR was performed using 60 Vbeta and 13 Jbeta primers. Generated by immunoSEQ multiplex PCR, the TCRdb table keeps only in-frame clones and is missing some. Here the sample spans about 140,000 clones, around 75% being singletons. This clonotype was sampled from a middle-aged man in good health and CMV-seronegative. This chain links TRBV28 with TRBJ2-2; D is perhaps TRBD1 (6 bases). The sample comprised PBMCs. The DNA of the CDR3 is TGTGCCAGCGGGAAAACCGGGACAAAGGCCTCCGGGGAGCTGTTTTTT. Translating it yields CASGKTGTKASGELFF.